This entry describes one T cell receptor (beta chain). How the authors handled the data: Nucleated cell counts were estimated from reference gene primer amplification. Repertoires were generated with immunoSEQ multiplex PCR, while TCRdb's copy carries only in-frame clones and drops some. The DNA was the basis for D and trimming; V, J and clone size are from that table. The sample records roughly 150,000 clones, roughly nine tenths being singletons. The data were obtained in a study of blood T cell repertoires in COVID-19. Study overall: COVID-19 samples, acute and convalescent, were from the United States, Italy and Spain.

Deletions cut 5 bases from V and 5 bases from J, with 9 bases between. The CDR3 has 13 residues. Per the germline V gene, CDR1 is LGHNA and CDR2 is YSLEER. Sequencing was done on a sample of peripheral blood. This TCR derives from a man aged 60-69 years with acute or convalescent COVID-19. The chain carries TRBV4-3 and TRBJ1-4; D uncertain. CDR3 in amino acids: CASSSVSNEKLFF. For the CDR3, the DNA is TGCGCCAGCAGCTCTGTTTCCAATGAAAAACTGTTTTTT.